Sequencing of this T cell receptor beta chain was carried out in a study of blood T cells in healthy people across ages. Study observations and caveats: Donor CMV status was unknown, possibly confounding expanded clonotype changes.

There are 16 residues in the CDR3. V gave up 3 bases and J gave up 0 bases, with 9 bases separating them. Remarks on this clonotype: The antigen remains unidentified.

Then a second PCR, running roughly 7 to 11 cycles, was carried out with a sample-barcoded 5' primer and a J-beta primer mix. TCRdb recomputed calls from the 5' RACE reads with MiXCR, one row per CDR3 protein. The table records around 500,000 distinct CDR3 sequences, roughly 48% of them present only once. The chain carries TRBV12-3 or TRBV12-4 and TRBJ1-6; D unresolved. Material: blood. The TCR comes from a man aged 80 or over in good health. The CDR3 loop is CASSFGYSSYNSPLHF. CDR3 DNA sequence: TGTGCCAGCAGTTTTGGCTACAGCTCCTATAATTCACCCCTCCACTTT.